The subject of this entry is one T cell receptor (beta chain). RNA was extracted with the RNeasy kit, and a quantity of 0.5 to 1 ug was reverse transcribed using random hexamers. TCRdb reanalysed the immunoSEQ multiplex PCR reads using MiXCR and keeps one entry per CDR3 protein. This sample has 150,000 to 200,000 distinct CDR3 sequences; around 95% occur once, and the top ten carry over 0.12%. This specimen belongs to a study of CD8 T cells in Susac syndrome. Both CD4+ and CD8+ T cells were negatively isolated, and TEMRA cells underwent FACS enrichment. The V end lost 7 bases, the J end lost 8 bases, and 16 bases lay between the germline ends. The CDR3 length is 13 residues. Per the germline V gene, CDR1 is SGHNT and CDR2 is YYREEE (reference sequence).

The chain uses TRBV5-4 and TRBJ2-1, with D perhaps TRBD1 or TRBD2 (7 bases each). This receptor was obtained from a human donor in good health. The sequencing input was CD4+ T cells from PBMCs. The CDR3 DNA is TGTGCCAGCTGGCTCCAGGGGGGGGATGAGCAGTTCTTC. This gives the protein CASWLQGGDEQFF. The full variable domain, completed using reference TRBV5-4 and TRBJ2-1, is ETGVTQSPTHLIKTRGQQVTLRCSSQSGHNTVSWYQQALGQGPQFIFQYYREEENGRGNFPPRFSGLQFPNYSSELNVNALELDDSALYLCASWLQGGDEQFFGPGTRLTVL.